This TCR beta chain is drawn from a study of blood T cell repertoires in COVID-19. In the study overall: Spain, Italy and the United States supplied samples that represented acute and convalescent COVID-19. PBMCs, B-cell-depleted T cells, or T cells provided the cDNA or gDNA that made up the material.

Trimming pared 9 bases from V and 10 bases from J, leaving 16 bases between. CDR1 is SNHLY and CDR2 is FYNNEI in the germline V gene. The CDR3 extends over 13 amino acids. Per the original data handling: Amplification from reference gene primers served as the basis for estimated nucleated cell counts. Method: immunoSEQ multiplex PCR; TCRdb's copy keeps in-frame clones and lacks some. Clone size and the V and J calls come from that table; the DNA yielded D and trimming. The table includes about 200,000 clones, roughly 84% detected once. The source of this sequence is a woman older than 75 with acute or convalescent COVID-19. The sequenced sample consisted of peripheral blood. The chain joins TRBV2 to TRBJ1-6; D is unclear. The CDR3 DNA sequence: TGTGCCAGGGGCGAGGGAGCAGGATCACCCCTCCACTTT. It translates to CARGEGAGSPLHF.